This T cell receptor (beta chain) was sequenced in a study of T cells after yellow fever vaccination. Study conclusions and caveats: The secondary T-cell response peaked on day 5, not day 15, but was weaker. Sorted repertoires could include abundant contaminating clonotypes from bulk cells. At approximately 95% for CD4 and approximately 89% for CD8, most primary-vaccination clones showed up again after the booster.

Germline trimming cut 5 bases from V and 3 bases from J; bases unmatched to any gene: 10. Germline V gene lookup returns CDR1 SGHVS and CDR2 FNYEAQ. This CDR3 region has 15 residues. Only a few counts were recorded for this clonotype. 5'RACE template switching added a universal primer site and UMIs to TCR cDNA. TCRdb used MiXCR to reprocess the 5' RACE reads, holding one entry per CDR3 protein. The data show roughly 96,000 distinct CDR3 sequences, with 8% to 10% seen just once and 16% held by the top ten. The sequence came from a man between 18 and 35 years old who received the YFV17D yellow fever vaccine. The material sequenced was CD8+ T cells not binding an NS4B(214-222) dextramer, sorted from PBMCs, taken about 2 weeks after the first yellow fever vaccination. The chain couples TRBV7-6 to TRBJ2-7; 7 bases are shared with TRBD1. The CDR3: CASSLYPGQSYEQYV. The CDR3 nucleotides read TGTGCCAGCAGCCTATACCCGGGACAGAGCTACGAGCAGTACGTC.